This T cell receptor (beta chain) was profiled in a study of Ad26.COV2.S vaccination and SARS-CoV-2 variants. Study conclusions and caveats: Vaccinees showed greater spike-specific TCR breadth than placebo recipients.

With regard to this clone: Its antigen is currently unknown.

Germline assignment: CDR1 SNHLY and CDR2 FYNNEI. Trimming shortened V by 2 bases and J by 5 bases, and 12 bases separated the two germline ends. The CDR3 has 14 amino acids. TCRdb's table, derived via immunoSEQ multiplex PCR, lists solely in-frame clones and lacks some. This table has approximately 340,000 clones, 70% to 90% appearing once. Treatment in this sample: some 20 received Ad26.COV2.S at low or high dose, single or two shots; a few received placebo; per-sample allocation not given. The samples date from day 63 after the first vaccine or placebo injection. This sample comprised peripheral blood, obtained in a trial of Ad26.COV2.S vaccine versus placebo. This chain links TRBV2 with TRBJ2-5; a weak D match, TRBD1 (7 bases). The origin of this receptor is a person between 18 and 65 years old who received the Ad26.COV2.S COVID-19 vaccine or a placebo. The CDR3 loop reads CASSELQGRETQYF. In DNA, the CDR3 is TGTGCCAGCAGTGAATTACAGGGGAGGGAGACCCAGTACTTC.